This T cell receptor beta chain comes out of a study of cytomegalovirus exposure and HLA in healthy donors. Background on the study: Samples from HLA-typed donors yielded approximately 80 million unique TCRs in an early data release.

The PCR contained 60 Vbeta and 13 Jbeta primers. Repertoires were generated with immunoSEQ multiplex PCR, while TCRdb's copy carries only in-frame clones and drops some. This repertoire shows 100,000 to 150,000 clones, more than 65% found once; its top ten account for over 10%. The sequence was collected from a woman between 40 and 55 years old in good health and CMV-seropositive. Sequenced sample: PBMCs.

CDR3 nucleotides: TGTGCCAGCAGCAGACAACTAGCGGGAGGGCTAGACGAGCAGTACTTC. Its protein is CASSRQLAGGLDEQYF. J is TRBJ2-7 and V is TRBV9; 13 bases align to TRBD2. V was clipped by 4 bases and J by 5 bases; unmatched bases: 9. There are 16 residues in the CDR3. Germline assignment: CDR1 SGDLS and CDR2 YYNGEE.